The 20 T cell receptor beta chains listed next were all sequenced from one sample in a study of CD8 T cells in ankylosing spondylitis (dated by TCRdb to about 2017). The library was obtained by 5' RACE. TCRdb records Illumina HiSeq 2500 as the sequencer. TCRdb reworked the public reads: Q25 trimming with fastp, MiXCR clone assembly, productive beta chains retained. One record per CDR3 amino acid sequence lists the most common genes and DNA. For this sample there are 150,000 to 200,000 distinct CDR3 sequences; roughly 13% appear just once. Jointly, the top ten make up roughly 11% of the sample. The sample was blood, either unsorted or a sorted T cell fraction (not recorded which). These receptors all stem from a female donor with ankylosing spondylitis or in good health (not recorded which).

V and J are TRBV5-5 and TRBJ1-2; D may be TRBD1 (6 bases). The germline V gene has CDR1 SGHKS and CDR2 YYEKEE (reference sequence). The CDR3 has 17 residues. Trimming stripped 0 bases from V and 4 bases from J, with 19 bases between. DNA of the CDR3: TGTGCCAGCAGCTTGGCCCCGACAGGCAGCGTTAGCTATGGCTACACCTTC. Translated: CASSLAPTGSVSYGYTF. Full variable domain (missing parts from reference TRBV5-5 and TRBJ1-2): DAGVTQSPTHLIKTRGQQVTLRCSPISGHKSVSWYQQVLGQGPQFIFQYYEKEERGRGNFPDRFSARQFPNYSSELNVNALLLGDSALYLCASSLAPTGSVSYGYTFGSGTRLTVV.

This clonotype was detected a few times. The J gene is TRBJ2-1, the V gene TRBV20-1, with TRBD2 matching 13 bases. This CDR3 contains 17 residues. V trimming: 2 bases; J trimming: 8 bases; junction bases outside the gene matches: 12. Germline loops: CDR1 DFQATT, CDR2 SNEGSKA (reference sequence). The CDR3 bases are TGCAGTGCTAGAAGCCCCAGGACTAGCGGGAGTTTAGATGAGCAGTTCTTC. Its protein is CSARSPRTSGSLDEQFF.

This clonotype was seen ten or more times. The chain joins TRBV21-1 to TRBJ2-1; the table's D call, TRBD1, was not checked against the DNA. TRBV21-1 is deemed a pseudogene. The CDR3 runs to 13 residues. The CDR3 here is CASRGTGDNEQFF. The CDR3 nucleotides are TGTGCCAGCAGAGGTACAGGGGACAATGAGCAGTTCTTC.

In this sample, this clonotype turned up many times. The rearrangement links TRBV7-2 to TRBJ2-1, with D unclear. This CDR3 is built from 13 residues. V was cut by 1 base and J by 9 bases, with 10 bases left in between. The germline V gene has CDR1 SGHTA and CDR2 FQGNSA. CDR3 nucleotides: TGTGCCAGCAGCTTAGACGGGTGGGGTGAGCAGTTCTTC. Its translation: CASSLDGWGEQFF.

This clonotype was seen a handful of times. This chain uses TRBV5-1 with TRBJ1-2; possibly TRBD1 for D (6 bases). The V end lost 6 bases, the J end lost 4 bases, and 25 bases lay between the germline ends. Germline values: CDR1 SGHRS, CDR2 YFSETQ. CDR3 size: 17 residues. CDR3 loop: CASTPSPTQGGSYGYTF. Here the CDR3 DNA reads TGCGCCAGCACCCCTTCCCCAACCCAAGGGGGGAGCTATGGCTACACCTTC.

This clonotype was seen at least ten times. This chain uses TRBV29-1 with TRBJ2-1, with TRBD2 matching 11 bases. V lost 6 bases to trimming and J lost 2 bases; unmatched junction nucleotides: 6. The CDR3 sequence is 15 residues long. Germline V gene lookup returns CDR1 SQVTM and CDR2 ANQGSEA. The DNA of the CDR3 is TGCAGCGTGCAACTAGCGGGAGAGCCCTACAATGAGCAGTTCTTC. This sequence encodes CSVQLAGEPYNEQFF.

Many counts were recorded for this clonotype. The rearrangement links TRBV25-1 to TRBJ2-1; D perhaps matches TRBD2 (6 bases). Germline V gene data show CDR1 as MGHDK and CDR2 as SYGVNS. There are 14 residues in the CDR3. V dropped 9 bases and J dropped 4 bases, with 16 bases sitting between them. The CDR3: CARCRGGVYNEQFF. The CDR3 region has the DNA TGTGCCAGATGCCGAGGCGGGGTATACAATGAGCAGTTCTTC.

V usage is TRBV11-1 and J usage is TRBJ2-5; 11 bases are a match to TRBD2. Germline CDR1 SGHAT, CDR2 FQDESV (reference sequence). The CDR3 is 18 amino acids. The junction had 13 bases not matched to a gene; V was cut back by 2 bases and J by 5 bases. CDR3 sequence (DNA): TGTGCCAGCAGCTTATTCAGTCTTCGTCTAGCGGGAGGCGAGACCCAGTACTTC. This sequence encodes CASSLFSLRLAGGETQYF.

The V and J genes are TRBV29-1 and TRBJ2-3; the D is unclear. Trimming removed 8 bases at V and 1 base at J, with 10 bases between. The CDR3 covers 12 residues. Looked up from germline, CDR1 is SQVTM and CDR2 is ANQGSEA. The DNA of the CDR3 is TGCAGCTGGGCCCCCGGCACAGATACGCAGTATTTT. The encoded protein is CSWAPGTDTQYF.

The V call is TRBV7-9, the J call TRBJ1-1; 7 bases match TRBD1. V lost 3 bases, J lost 2 bases, and 6 bases stayed unmatched. The CDR3 totals 15 residues. Germline V gene sequence: CDR1 SEHNR, CDR2 FQNEAQ (reference sequence). CDR3 loop: CASSLQTGINTEAFF. DNA for the CDR3: TGTGCCAGCAGCTTGCAGACAGGGATCAACACTGAAGCTTTCTTT.

Comments on this clonotype: This could be a read error, since a much larger clone is one nucleotide away. The CDR3 loop is CASSFWGKNQPRHF. The CDR3 DNA reads TGTGCCAGCAGTTTCTGGGGAAAGAATCAGCCCCGGCATTTT. V usage is TRBV12-3 or TRBV12-4 and J usage is TRBJ1-5; D gene uncertain. The CDR3 sequence is 14 residues long.

The chain recombines TRBV29-1 with TRBJ2-7; no clear D gene. This CDR3 region has 13 residues. CDR1 SQVTM and CDR2 ANQGSEA come from the germline V gene. The ends were cut back, 2 bases at V and 2 bases at J, with 10 bases in the middle. In DNA form, the CDR3 reads TGCAGCGTTGAATCGGCAGAAGCCTACGAGCAGTACTTC. Residues: CSVESAEAYEQYF.

As to this clonotype: It may be a read error: a sequence one base away is much more abundant. The chain couples TRBV20-1 to TRBJ2-5, with D tentatively TRBD1 or TRBD2 (5 bases each). Per the germline V gene, CDR1 is DFQATT and CDR2 is SNEGSKA (reference sequence). This CDR3 is 12 amino acids long. V lost 6 bases and J lost 7, with 15 bases in between. CDR3 bases: TGCAGTGCCGACAGATTGAGGGGGACCCAGTACTTC. Its protein is CSADRLRGTQYF.

This clonotype was recorded at least ten times. This chain joins TRBV5-1 and TRBJ2-2, with D possibly being TRBD1 or TRBD2 (6 bases each). The CDR3 is made up of 15 amino acids. Germline V gene lookup returns CDR1 SGHRS and CDR2 YFSETQ. Trimming pared 0 bases from V and 4 bases from J, leaving 10 bases between. CDR3 residues: CASSLGLGGTGELFF. The CDR3, as DNA: TGCGCCAGCAGCTTGGGACTAGGGGGCACCGGGGAGCTGTTTTTT. Full variable domain (missing parts from reference TRBV5-1 and TRBJ2-2): KAGVTQTPRYLIKTRGQQVTLSCSPISGHRSVSWYQQTPGQGLQFLFEYFSETQRNKGNFPGRFSGRQFSNSRSEMNVSTLELGDSALYLCASSLGLGGTGELFFGEGSRLTVL.

This clonotype appeared a few times. This sequence joins TRBV18 and TRBJ2-7; 7 bases are a match to TRBD1. The germline CDR1 and CDR2 sequences are KGHSH and LQKENI. J was trimmed by 0 bases and V by 6 bases; bases with no gene match: 5. This CDR3 is 14 amino acids long. For the CDR3, the DNA is TGTGCCAGCTCGGACAGGCTCAACTCCTACGAGCAGTACTTC. Residues: CASSDRLNSYEQYF.

This clonotype was observed a handful of times. The J gene is TRBJ2-1, the V gene TRBV29-1; 9 positions agree with TRBD2. Trimming cost V 5 bases and J 3 bases; bases outside gene matches: 8. CDR3 length: 15 residues. Germline CDR1 reads SQVTM; CDR2 reads ANQGSEA. CDR3 sequence: CSVLREGGFYNEQFF. CDR3 coding DNA: TGCAGCGTTTTGCGGGAGGGAGGGTTCTACAATGAGCAGTTCTTC.

This clonotype was observed a handful of times. V and J are TRBV28 and TRBJ2-5; 8 bases fit TRBD2. V gave up 5 bases and J gave up 4 bases; unmatched junction bases: 9. In germline, CDR1 is MDHEN, CDR2 SYDVKM. The CDR3 loop spans 15 amino acids. Here the CDR3 DNA reads TGTGCCAGCAGTCCCGGGACTAGGTCTGGAGAGACCCAGTACTTC. This codes for CASSPGTRSGETQYF.

The chain recombines TRBV7-8 with TRBJ1-2, with TRBD1 as a possible D gene (6 bases). CDR3 length: 12 residues. Trimming took 7 bases from V and 4 from J, leaving 10 bases between them. The germline V gene encodes CDR1 SGHVS and CDR2 FQNEAQ. CDR3 sequence: CASTSDSYGYTF. CDR3 DNA sequence: TGTGCCAGCACCTCGGACAGCTATGGCTACACCTTC.

The rearrangement links TRBV12-3 or TRBV12-4 to TRBJ1-6; perhaps TRBD1 as D (5 bases). The CDR3 has 18 residues. Trimming removed 11 bases from V and 0 bases from J, with 23 bases in between. This CDR3 reads CAFSPQWGLSSYNSPLHF. The CDR3 coding sequence is TGTGCCTTCAGTCCCCAGTGGGGACTGAGCTCCTATAATTCACCCCTCCACTTT.

This clonotype was found a few times. V usage is TRBV7-2 and J usage is TRBJ1-5; weak D call: TRBD1 (6 bases). The CDR3 contains 14 residues. V gave up 5 bases and J gave up 6 bases, with 14 bases separating them. Looked up from germline, CDR1 is SGHTA and CDR2 is FQGNSA. The DNA of the CDR3 is TGTGCCAGCAGCCCTTACAGGGCGGGTCAGCCCCAGCATTTT. Residues: CASSPYRAGQPQHF.